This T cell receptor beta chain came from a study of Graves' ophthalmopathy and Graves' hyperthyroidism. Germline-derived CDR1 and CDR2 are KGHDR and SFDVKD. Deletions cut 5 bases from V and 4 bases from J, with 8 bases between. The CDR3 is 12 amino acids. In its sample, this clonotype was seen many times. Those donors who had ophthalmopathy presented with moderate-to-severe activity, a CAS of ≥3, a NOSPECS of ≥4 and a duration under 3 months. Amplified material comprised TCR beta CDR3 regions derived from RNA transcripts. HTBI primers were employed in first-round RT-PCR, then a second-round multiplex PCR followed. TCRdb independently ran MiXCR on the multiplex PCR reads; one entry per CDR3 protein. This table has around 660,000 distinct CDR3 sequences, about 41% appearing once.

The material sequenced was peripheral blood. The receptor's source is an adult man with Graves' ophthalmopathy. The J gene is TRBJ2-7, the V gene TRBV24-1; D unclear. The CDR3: CATSAGSYEQYF. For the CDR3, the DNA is TGTGCCACCAGTGCAGGCAGTTACGAGCAGTACTTC.